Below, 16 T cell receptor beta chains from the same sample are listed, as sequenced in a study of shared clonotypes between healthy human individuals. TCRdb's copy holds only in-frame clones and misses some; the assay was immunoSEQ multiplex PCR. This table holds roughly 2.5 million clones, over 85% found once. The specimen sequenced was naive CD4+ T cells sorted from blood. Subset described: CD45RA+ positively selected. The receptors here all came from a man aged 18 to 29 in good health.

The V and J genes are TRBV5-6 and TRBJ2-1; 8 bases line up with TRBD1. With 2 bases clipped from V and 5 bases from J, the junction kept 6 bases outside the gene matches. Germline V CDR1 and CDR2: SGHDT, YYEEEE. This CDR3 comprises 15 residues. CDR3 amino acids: CASSLNRGDHNEQFF. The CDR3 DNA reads TGTGCCAGCAGCTTAAACAGGGGGGACCACAATGAGCAGTTCTTC.

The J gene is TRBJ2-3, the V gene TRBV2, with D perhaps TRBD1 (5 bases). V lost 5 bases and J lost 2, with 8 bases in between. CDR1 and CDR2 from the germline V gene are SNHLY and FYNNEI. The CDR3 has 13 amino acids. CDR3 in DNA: TGTGCCAGCAGTCAGGGTCCCACAGATACGCAGTATTTT. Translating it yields CASSQGPTDTQYF.

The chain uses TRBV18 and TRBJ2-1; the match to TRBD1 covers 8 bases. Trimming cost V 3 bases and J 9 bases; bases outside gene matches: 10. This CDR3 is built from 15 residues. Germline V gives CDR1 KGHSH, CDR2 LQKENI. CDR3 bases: TGTGCCAGCTCACCCAACAGGGGGTTTGGGGGTGAGCAGTTCTTC. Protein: CASSPNRGFGGEQFF. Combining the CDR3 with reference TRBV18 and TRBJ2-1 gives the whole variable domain NAGVMQNPRHLVRRRGQEARLRCSPMKGHSHVYWYRQLPEEGLKFMVYLQKENIIDESGMPKERFSAEFPKEGPSILRIQQVVRGDSAAYFCASSPNRGFGGEQFFGPGTRLTVL.

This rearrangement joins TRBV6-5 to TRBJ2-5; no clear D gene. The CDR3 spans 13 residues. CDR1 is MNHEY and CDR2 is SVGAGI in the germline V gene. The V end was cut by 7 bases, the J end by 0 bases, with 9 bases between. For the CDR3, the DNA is TGTGCCAGCAAAGAGATTTACCAAGAGACCCAGTACTTC. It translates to CASKEIYQETQYF.

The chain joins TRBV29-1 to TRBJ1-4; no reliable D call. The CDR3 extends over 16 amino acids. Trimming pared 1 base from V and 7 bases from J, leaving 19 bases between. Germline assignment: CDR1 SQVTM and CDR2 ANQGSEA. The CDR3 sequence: CSVEAWNDISGEKLFF. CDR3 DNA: TGCAGCGTTGAAGCTTGGAATGACATATCGGGTGAAAAACTGTTTTTT.

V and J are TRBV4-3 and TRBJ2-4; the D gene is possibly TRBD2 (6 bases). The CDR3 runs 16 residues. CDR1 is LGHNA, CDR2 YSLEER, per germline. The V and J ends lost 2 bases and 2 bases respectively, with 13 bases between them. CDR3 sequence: CASSQFGGLSKNIQYF. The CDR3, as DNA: TGCGCCAGCAGCCAATTCGGAGGGTTGTCCAAAAACATTCAGTACTTC.

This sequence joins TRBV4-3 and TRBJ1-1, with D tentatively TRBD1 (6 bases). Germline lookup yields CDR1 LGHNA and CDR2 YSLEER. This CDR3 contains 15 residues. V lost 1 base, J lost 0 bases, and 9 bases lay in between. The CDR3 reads CASSQAGGLNTEAFF. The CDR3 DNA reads TGCGCCAGCAGCCAAGCTGGGGGGCTGAACACTGAAGCTTTCTTT.

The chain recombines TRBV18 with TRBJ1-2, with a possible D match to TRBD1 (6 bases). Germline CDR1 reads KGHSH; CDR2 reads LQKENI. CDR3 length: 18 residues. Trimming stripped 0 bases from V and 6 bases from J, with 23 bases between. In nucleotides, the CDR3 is TGTGCCAGCTCACCACCGAGGGGGAACCATAATAGTTTTAATGGCTACACCTTC. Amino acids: CASSPPRGNHNSFNGYTF.

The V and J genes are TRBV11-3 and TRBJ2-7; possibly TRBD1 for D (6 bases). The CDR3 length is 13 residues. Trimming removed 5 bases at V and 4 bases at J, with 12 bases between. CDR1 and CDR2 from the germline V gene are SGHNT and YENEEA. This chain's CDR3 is CASSRGQFYEQYF. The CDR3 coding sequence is TGTGCCAGCAGCCGAGGACAGTTTTACGAGCAGTACTTC.

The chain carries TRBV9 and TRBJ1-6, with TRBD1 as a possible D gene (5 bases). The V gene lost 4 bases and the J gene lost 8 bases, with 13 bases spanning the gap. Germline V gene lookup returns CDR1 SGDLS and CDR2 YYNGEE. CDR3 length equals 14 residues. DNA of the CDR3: TGTGCCAGCAGCTCTCCCGAGGGGTATTCACCCCTCCACTTT. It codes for CASSSPEGYSPLHF.

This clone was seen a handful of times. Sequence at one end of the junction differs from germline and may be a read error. CDR3 sequence: CAWQKGQVIF. The CDR3 region has the DNA TGTGCCTGGCAAAAGGGACAGGTCATCTTC. The chain joins TRBV30 to TRBJ1-2; 8 nucleotides agree with TRBD1. CDR1 is GTSNPN, CDR2 SVGIG, per germline (reference sequence). CDR3 length: 10 residues.

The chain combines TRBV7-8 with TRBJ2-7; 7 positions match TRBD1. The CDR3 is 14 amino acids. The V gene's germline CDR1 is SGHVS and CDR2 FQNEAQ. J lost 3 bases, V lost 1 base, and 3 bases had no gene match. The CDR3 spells CASSLGDSGYEQYF. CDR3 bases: TGTGCCAGCAGCTTAGGGGACAGCGGCTACGAGCAGTACTTC.

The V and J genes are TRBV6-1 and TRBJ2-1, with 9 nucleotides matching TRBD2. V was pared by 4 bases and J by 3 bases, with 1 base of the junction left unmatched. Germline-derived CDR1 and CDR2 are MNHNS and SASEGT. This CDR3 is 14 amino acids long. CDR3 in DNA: TGTGCCAGCAGTGGACTAGCGGTCTACAATGAGCAGTTCTTC. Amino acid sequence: CASSGLAVYNEQFF.

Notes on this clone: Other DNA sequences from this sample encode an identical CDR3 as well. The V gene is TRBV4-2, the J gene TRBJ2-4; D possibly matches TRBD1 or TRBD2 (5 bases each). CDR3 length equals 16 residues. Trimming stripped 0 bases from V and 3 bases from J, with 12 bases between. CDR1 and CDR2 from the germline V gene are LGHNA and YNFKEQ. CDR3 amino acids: CASSQDVAGSKNIQYF. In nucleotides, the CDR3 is TGTGCCAGCAGCCAAGATGTCGCAGGGAGCAAAAACATTCAGTACTTC.

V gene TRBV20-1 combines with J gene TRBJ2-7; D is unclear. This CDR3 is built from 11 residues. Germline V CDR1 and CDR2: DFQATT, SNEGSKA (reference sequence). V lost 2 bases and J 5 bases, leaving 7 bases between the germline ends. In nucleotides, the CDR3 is TGCAGTGCTAGACCTAAGAACGAGCAGTACTTC. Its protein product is CSARPKNEQYF.

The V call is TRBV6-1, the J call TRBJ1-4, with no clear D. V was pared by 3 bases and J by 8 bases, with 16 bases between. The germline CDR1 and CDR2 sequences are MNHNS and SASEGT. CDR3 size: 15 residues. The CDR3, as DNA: TGTGCCAGCAGTGATGGAGGCCGGGGTGGAGAAAAACTGTTTTTT. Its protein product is CASSDGGRGGEKLFF.